This T cell receptor beta chain appears in the sequencing data of a study of shared clonotypes between healthy human individuals. The ends were cut back, 3 bases at V and 12 bases at J, with 18 bases in the middle. This CDR3 region has 14 residues. The germline gives CDR1 MDHEN, CDR2 SYDVKM. This was a deep-level run. Per sorted-subset replicate PCR, input was approximately 180 ng DNA, representing about 30,000 T cell genomes. Clones were sequenced by immunoSEQ multiplex PCR, and TCRdb holds only the in-frame ones, with some missing. The data contain about 2 million clones, about 95% of them singletons. Naive CD8 cells were CD45RO-negative, positively selected for CCR7, excluding terminally differentiated effector memory CD45RA+ cells. In regard to this clone: Antigen specificity is unknown.

Study outcomes and limitations: Larger estimated richness was generally recorded for naive subsets relative to memory subsets.

Sequenced material: naive CD8+ T cells sorted from blood. The chain uses TRBV28 and TRBJ1-5, with D possibly matching TRBD1 (6 bases). The TCR originated in a man younger than 30 in good health. CDR3 sequence reads: CASSFLLQTGLQHF. DNA for the CDR3: TGTGCCAGCAGTTTTCTCTTACAGACAGGACTCCAGCATTTT.